The clone carrying this T cell receptor beta chain was observed at least ten times. Its antigen is currently unknown. Germline V CDR1 and CDR2: MNHNS, SASEGT. V lost 6 bases and J lost 1, with 9 bases in between. This CDR3 is 13 amino acids long. This entry belongs to a study of regulatory T cells in long-lasting Graves disease. Study-wide findings and caveats: Blood alone, not thyroid tissue, was studied. TRBV28, TRBJ1-2 and TRBJ2-5 were segments that persistent disease favored.

CDR3-region Arm-PCR and iRepertoire HTBI primers produced the TCR beta libraries. TCRdb ran MiXCR on the multiplex PCR reads and lists one entry per CDR3 protein. The sample lists about 460,000 distinct CDR3 sequences; less than 25% were seen once. Time point reported: persistent/refractory GD, antithyroid drugs over 5 years with positive TRAb. Making the TCR library involved RNA that had been extracted from PBMCs. The diagnosis of Graves' disease used American Thyroid Association guidelines. Sequenced material: peripheral blood mononuclear cells (PBMCs), taken when the disease was refractory, from a patient treated with antithyroid drugs. The gene calls are TRBV6-1 and TRBJ1-1; D unclear. The TCR was taken from a female donor with Graves disease. This chain's CDR3 is CASSRLQNTEAFF. The CDR3 DNA follows: TGTGCCAGCAGCCGCCTGCAGAACACTGAAGCTTTCTTT.